The following is a T cell receptor beta chain sequence with its context. This sample is part of a study of control samples from healthy donors and cancer patients. TCRdb's table, derived via immunoSEQ multiplex PCR, lists solely in-frame clones and lacks some. This sample has 45,000 to 60,000 clones; roughly 94% occur once, and the top ten carry roughly 4%. The CDR3 has 13 amino acids. V was clipped by 3 bases and J by 1 base, with 7 bases between them. Germline V gene lookup returns CDR1 SGHDT and CDR2 YYEEEE. This chain joins TRBV5-6 and TRBJ1-1; TRBD1 is a possible D gene (5 bases). The sequence derives from a man between 25 and 39 years old in good health. Sequenced input: blood. The CDR3 loop is CASSSGWNTEAFF. Written as DNA, the CDR3 is TGTGCCAGCAGCTCAGGGTGGAACACTGAAGCTTTCTTT.